Listed below are T cell receptor beta chains from one sample, sequenced in a study of cytomegalovirus exposure and HLA in healthy donors. Method: immunoSEQ multiplex PCR; TCRdb's copy keeps in-frame clones and lacks some. The sample consists of some 180,000 clones, over 9.5% of them appearing once. Sequencing was done on a sample of PBMCs. These receptors originate from a man in his forties or fifties in good health and CMV-seropositive. The CDR3 runs from the conserved cysteine through the conserved F or W. A D gene is named only where the DNA matches it firmly.

v_gene: TRBV11-3
d_gene: TRBD1
CDR3aa: CASTQLTGSSEQFF

v_gene: TRBV6-5
d_gene: .
CDR3aa: CAGGTGPNSPLHF

v_gene: TRBV6-5
d_gene: .
CDR3aa: CASSYQQYGGYTF

v_gene: TRBV29-1
d_gene: .
CDR3aa: CSVGEGRGITYGYTF

v_gene: TRBV19
d_gene: .
CDR3aa: CASSIRAGAREKLFF

v_gene: TRBV28
d_gene: .
CDR3aa: CASSLGSSNYGYTF

v_gene: TRBV30
d_gene: .
CDR3aa: CAWGDGDYGYTF

v_gene: TRBV7-9
d_gene: .
CDR3aa: CASSLGGFNTEAFF

v_gene: TRBV25-1
d_gene: .
CDR3aa: CASSSPGSNQPQHF

v_gene: TRBV5-1
d_gene: TRBD1
CDR3aa: CASRDGTGGGYTF

v_gene: TRBV5-4
d_gene: .
CDR3aa: CASSFNTGYYGYTF

v_gene: TRBV27
d_gene: .
CDR3aa: CASSFSRTRRPRTDTQYF

v_gene: TRBV7-2
d_gene: .
CDR3aa: CASSTSAGGELFF

v_gene: TRBV7-6
d_gene: TRBD1
CDR3aa: CASSLGASGQGNEQFF

v_gene: TRBV7-3
d_gene: TRBD1
CDR3aa: CASSLAGGAETQYF

v_gene: TRBV9
d_gene: .
CDR3aa: CASSAGRVGNSPLHF

v_gene: TRBV5-4
d_gene: TRBD1
CDR3aa: CASSFGTGQSYGYTF

v_gene: TRBV29-1
d_gene: .
CDR3aa: CSAQQSPPGYTF

v_gene: TRBV7-2
d_gene: TRBD2
CDR3aa: CASAAVGGVGTDTQYF

v_gene: TRBV19
d_gene: .
CDR3aa: CASSMSVNTEAFF

v_gene: TRBV9
d_gene: .
CDR3aa: CASSVLPQGSLGETQYF

v_gene: TRBV5-1
d_gene: TRBD1
CDR3aa: CASSRNRDRPTDTQYF

v_gene: TRBV9
d_gene: TRBD1
CDR3aa: CASSADRASGNTIYF

v_gene: TRBV27
d_gene: .
CDR3aa: CASSFAGLNQPQHF

v_gene: TRBV15
d_gene: .
CDR3aa: CATSRDSEAFF

v_gene: TRBV4-2
d_gene: .
CDR3aa: CASSRTLGGLAQGDTQYF

v_gene: TRBV6-1
d_gene: TRBD1
CDR3aa: CASGTVSGNTIYF

v_gene: TRBV6-1
d_gene: .
CDR3aa: CASSETGRDSYEQYF

v_gene: TRBV11-3
d_gene: TRBD2
CDR3aa: CASRHGLAKEETQYF

v_gene: TRBV13
d_gene: TRBD1
CDR3aa: CASSVGGRNTEAFF

v_gene: TRBV6-6
d_gene: .
CDR3aa: CASSYPPQGGSNEQFF

v_gene: TRBV6-1
d_gene: .
CDR3aa: CASSAISGNTIYF

v_gene: TRBV6-1
d_gene: .
CDR3aa: CASSERSNQPQHF

v_gene: TRBV27
d_gene: .
CDR3aa: CASSLNLATGNTIYF

v_gene: TRBV7-8
d_gene: TRBD1
CDR3aa: CASSLVLVQGAGYTF

v_gene: TRBV7-9
d_gene: .
CDR3aa: CASSLGSGTYNEQFF

v_gene: TRBV25-1
d_gene: .
CDR3aa: CASSDRTGNTEAFF